The 20 T cell receptor beta chains below come from one sample, sequenced in a study of blood T cell repertoires in COVID-19. Assay: immunoSEQ multiplex PCR; the TCRdb copy retains only in-frame clones and omits some. The table includes more than 65,000 clones, about 68% detected once. The sample comprised peripheral blood. The receptors derive from a woman in her seventies with acute or convalescent COVID-19.

This clone was counted only a few times. The chain uses TRBV19 and TRBJ1-5, with a weak D call TRBD1 (6 bases). V lost 5 bases and J lost 7, with 15 bases in between. CDR1 and CDR2 (germline): LNHDA, SQIVND (reference sequence). The CDR3 runs to 14 residues. The CDR3 is CASSGRGIYQPQHF. The CDR3 DNA reads TGTGCCAGTAGTGGGAGGGGGATCTACCAGCCCCAGCATTTT. Together with reference TRBV19 and TRBJ1-5, the CDR3 gives the full variable domain: DGGITQSPKYLFRKEGQNVTLSCEQNLNHDAMYWYRQDPGQGLRLIYYSQIVNDFQKGDIAEGYSVSREKKESFPLTVTSAQKNPTAFYLCASSGRGIYQPQHFGDGTRLSIL.

The chain combines TRBV9 with TRBJ2-5; 8 nucleotides match TRBD1. J gave up 4 bases and V 4 bases, and 12 bases lay outside the gene matches. The CDR3 spans 16 residues. Germline CDR1 SGDLS, CDR2 YYNGEE. Written as DNA, the CDR3 is TGTGCCAGCAGCACGGGGTCAGGGGGCTGGGGAGAGACCCAGTACTTC. Translating it yields CASSTGSGGWGETQYF.

V and J are TRBV2 and TRBJ1-4, with a weak D call TRBD1 (6 bases). Germline V gene sequence: CDR1 SNHLY, CDR2 FYNNEI. Trimming pared 5 bases from V and 0 bases from J, leaving 10 bases between. This CDR3 region has 15 residues. CDR3 protein: CASSSGTPTNEKLFF. CDR3 in DNA: TGTGCCAGCAGTTCCGGGACACCAACTAATGAAAAACTGTTTTTT. Complete variable domain (other parts from reference TRBV2 and TRBJ1-4): EPEVTQTPSHQVTQMGQEVILRCVPISNHLYFYWYRQILGQKVEFLVSFYNNEISEKSEIFDDQFSVERPDGSNFTLKIRSTKLEDSAMYFCASSSGTPTNEKLFFGSGTQLSVL.

J is TRBJ2-1 and V is TRBV19; 13 bases map to TRBD2. Trimming at V came to 6 bases and at J to 5 bases, leaving 7 bases not matched to a gene. The CDR3 consists of 16 residues. Germline lookup yields CDR1 LNHDA and CDR2 SQIVND (reference sequence). CDR3 amino acids: CASSVGLAGLHNEQFF. CDR3 nucleotides: TGTGCCAGTAGCGTGGGACTAGCGGGACTCCACAATGAGCAGTTCTTC. Full variable domain (rest looked up from reference TRBV19 and TRBJ2-1): DGGITQSPKYLFRKEGQNVTLSCEQNLNHDAMYWYRQDPGQGLRLIYYSQIVNDFQKGDIAEGYSVSREKKESFPLTVTSAQKNPTAFYLCASSVGLAGLHNEQFFGPGTRLTVL.

The gene calls are TRBV13 and TRBJ1-1; TRBD1 matches at 9 bases. The trim removed 0 bases at V and 1 base at J, leaving 12 bases unmatched. Germline V gives CDR1 PRHDT, CDR2 FYEKMQ (reference sequence). The CDR3 loop spans 19 amino acids. CDR3 nucleotide sequence: TGTGCCAGCAGCTTAGGCGGGTGGGACAGGGCGTTTCCGAACACTGAAGCTTTCTTT. Translating it yields CASSLGGWDRAFPNTEAFF.

This chain's CDR3 is CASSFQQPNEKLFF. CDR3 sequence (DNA): TGTGCCAGCAGTTTTCAACAGCCTAATGAAAAACTGTTTTTT. This chain uses TRBV28 with TRBJ1-4; no firm D call. The germline V gene has CDR1 MDHEN and CDR2 SYDVKM. The ends were cut back, 3 bases at V and 3 bases at J, with 8 bases in the middle. CDR3 length: 14 amino acids.

This clone has a handful of counts. V and J are TRBV19 and TRBJ1-5, with a weak D call TRBD1 (6 bases). The V gene's germline CDR1 is LNHDA and CDR2 SQIVND (reference sequence). The V gene lost 7 bases and the J gene lost 1 base, with 14 bases spanning the gap. This CDR3 region has 15 residues. The CDR3 coding sequence is TGTGCCAGTACCAAAGGGCAGGGGAGCAATCAGCCCCAGCATTTT. This gives the protein CASTKGQGSNQPQHF.

The chain couples TRBV19 to TRBJ1-5; 11 nucleotides agree with TRBD1. CDR1 and CDR2 from the germline V gene are LNHDA and SQIVND (reference sequence). The CDR3 extends over 20 amino acids. After removal of 3 bases from V and 4 bases from J, the junction contained 17 bases not matched to a gene. This CDR3 reads CASSIPVTGTGGRFNQPQHF. Here the CDR3 DNA reads TGTGCCAGTAGTATTCCGGTTACCGGGACAGGGGGAAGATTTAATCAGCCCCAGCATTTT.

The chain employs TRBV4-3 and TRBJ1-5; 7 nucleotides line up with TRBD1. CDR3 length equals 14 residues. V was pared by 4 bases and J by 6 bases, with 6 bases of the junction left unmatched. Germline loops: CDR1 LGHNA, CDR2 YSLEER. This CDR3 is CASSRHTGVQPQHF. CDR3 sequence (DNA): TGCGCCAGCAGCCGGCATACAGGGGTTCAGCCCCAGCATTTT.

In its sample, this clone was seen once. The chain uses TRBV5-1 and TRBJ2-1; 11 bases fit TRBD1. Unmatched junction bases numbered 8, after V lost 3 bases and J lost 15 bases. This CDR3 is built from 13 residues. Germline CDR1 and CDR2: SGHRS and YFSETQ. The DNA of the CDR3 is TGCGCCAGCAGCTCGGGACAGGGGGGCCCCGTGTTCTTC. The encoded protein is CASSSGQGGPVFF.

The chain carries TRBV6-5 and TRBJ1-4; D is unresolved. The CDR3 totals 15 residues. Trimming removed 0 bases from V and 8 bases from J, with 13 bases in between. The germline gives CDR1 MNHEY, CDR2 SVGAGI. As DNA, the CDR3 is TGTGCCAGCAGTTACTCGCCGACGGGTGCCGAAAAACTGTTTTTT. This translates into CASSYSPTGAEKLFF.

The chain couples TRBV6-5 to TRBJ1-4; D is uncertain. Germline values: CDR1 MNHEY, CDR2 SVGAGI. The CDR3 extends over 15 amino acids. Deletions cut 0 bases from V and 6 bases from J, with 11 bases between. The CDR3 region is CASSYSGPRDEKLFF. CDR3 in DNA: TGTGCCAGCAGTTACTCCGGTCCGAGGGATGAAAAACTGTTTTTT.

The chain links TRBV11-1 to TRBJ1-1; D unresolved. Trimming cost V 5 bases and J 1 base, with 8 bases left between them. The CDR3 extends over 13 amino acids. CDR1 is SGHAT, CDR2 FQDESV, per germline (reference sequence). CDR3 residues: CASSLQRNTEAFF. The DNA for the CDR3 is TGTGCCAGCAGCCTACAGAGGAACACTGAAGCTTTCTTT.

The chain uses TRBV4-3 and TRBJ1-1, with D tentatively TRBD1 (5 bases). CDR1 and CDR2 (germline): LGHNA, YSLEER. The CDR3 is 14 amino acids. V gave up 0 bases and J gave up 3 bases, with 8 bases separating them. CDR3 in DNA: TGCGCCAGCAGCCAAGATGTAGGGGACACTGAAGCTTTCTTT. Its translation: CASSQDVGDTEAFF.

The chain recombines TRBV5-1 with TRBJ1-3; maybe TRBD1 (6 bases). From germline, CDR1 is SGHRS and CDR2 YFSETQ. The CDR3 contains 14 residues. The V end was cut by 0 bases, the J end by 4 bases, with 8 bases between. CDR3 in amino acids: CASSLGQAGNTIYF. The CDR3 DNA sequence: TGCGCCAGCAGCTTGGGACAGGCCGGAAACACCATATATTTT.

Ten or more counts support this clone. The J gene is TRBJ2-3, the V gene TRBV5-4; 7 bases agree with TRBD1. CDR3 length: 14 amino acids. CDR1 and CDR2 (germline): SGHNT, YYREEE (reference sequence). The ends lost 4 bases at V and 4 bases at J; junction bases unmatched: 6. CDR3 sequence reads: CASSLNRGADTQYF. CDR3 sequence (DNA): TGTGCCAGCAGCCTCAACAGGGGTGCAGATACGCAGTATTTT.

The chain combines TRBV7-6 with TRBJ1-4; the D is unclear. V lost 8 bases, J lost 4 bases, and 17 bases lay in between. The germline gives CDR1 SGHVS, CDR2 FNYEAQ. The CDR3 extends over 15 amino acids. The CDR3 DNA follows: TGTGCCAGCTCCAAATTCATTGGGCATAATGAAAAACTGTTTTTT. Protein sequence: CASSKFIGHNEKLFF.

The V gene is TRBV19, the J gene TRBJ1-4; TRBD1 is a possible D gene (6 bases). Germline V gene sequence: CDR1 LNHDA, CDR2 SQIVND (reference sequence). V dropped 3 bases and J dropped 5 bases, with 13 bases sitting between them. There are 15 residues in the CDR3. In nucleotides, the CDR3 is TGTGCCAGTAGTATTTACGGGACACAAAATGAAAAACTGTTTTTT. It translates to CASSIYGTQNEKLFF.

The V gene is TRBV28, the J gene TRBJ2-3; a possible D gene is TRBD2 (6 bases). Germline CDR1 MDHEN, CDR2 SYDVKM. Trimming cost V 6 bases and J 3 bases, with 16 bases left between them. The CDR3 contains 15 residues. In nucleotides, the CDR3 is TGTGCCAGCAGCCCCACGGGAGAGGGGACAGATACGCAGTATTTT. This codes for CASSPTGEGTDTQYF.

V usage is TRBV19 and J usage is TRBJ2-7; the D gene is possibly TRBD1 (5 bases). V was trimmed by 3 bases and J by 0 bases, leaving 12 bases between them. The CDR3 is 15 amino acids. The germline CDR1 and CDR2 sequences are LNHDA and SQIVND (reference sequence). Here the CDR3 DNA reads TGTGCCAGTAGTATTTCAGGGTCTAGCTCCTACGAGCAGTACTTC. Translating it yields CASSISGSSSYEQYF.